This T cell receptor (beta chain) originates from a study of response to subunit inactivated influenza vaccine. V dropped 6 bases and J dropped 5; count of bases not matched to a gene: 9. Germline V CDR1 and CDR2: DFQATT, SNEGSKA (reference sequence). The CDR3 covers 13 residues. This clonotype was seen only a few times. Its antigen is currently unknown. Study conclusions and caveats: T cells newly recruited by each seasonal influenza vaccination are few, the authors suggested.

MiXCR, applied by TCRdb to the RT-PCR reads, yields one record per CDR3 protein. The top ten clones hold approximately 6.5% of a sample with some 640,000 distinct CDR3 sequences, 11% to 15% of them seen once. The rearrangement links TRBV20-1 to TRBJ2-5; 7 nucleotides line up with TRBD1. This clonotype was obtained from a man over 45 who received an inactivated influenza vaccine. The specimen was PBMCs from blood, collected less than 15 days before vaccination. CDR3: CSAIVQGSETQYF. CDR3 coding DNA: TGCAGTGCAATCGTACAGGGGAGTGAGACCCAGTACTTC.